This T cell receptor (beta chain) stems from a study of identifying expanded T cells in peripheral blood (dated by TCRdb to between 2018 and 2021). For the study in its entirety: Technical replicates were generated by sequencing separate aliquots of the same genomic DNA pool, with four replicates compared pairwise.

The immunoSEQ Assay, which uses bias-controlled multiplex PCR amplification of genomic DNA, was used to profile TCRbeta CDR3 regions. As for the authors' bioinformatics: To quantify the absolute abundance of each unique TCRbeta CDR3 region, the sequences were collapsed and filtered. Differential abundance was assessed using a binomial (Fisher-equivalent) model and a beta-binomial model in which time-dependent variance fitted from healthy donors was added. Any clone with fewer than 5 combined templates was excluded, and a clone was called differentially abundant if its Benjamini-Hochberg FDR was below 0.01. The form v = (b*log(k)+a)^2 was used to model beta-binomial variance as a function of total template count across the two samples. The immuneACCESS repertoire file appears here via TCRdb, limited to in-frame rearrangements. These files lack a portion of the clones; in checked studies, under half of the deficit traces to unresolved V genes, and the cause of the others is not known. The DNA was the basis for D and trimming; V, J and clone size are from that table. The sample table holds 80,000 to 95,000 clones, of which about nine tenths were seen once. The ten largest clones add up to roughly 4% of the sample.

A note on this clone: The target of this receptor is not known. Base qualities are not recorded, but no much larger clone differs from it by a single base.

During the collection period, no immune events, such as infections, were documented for the healthy donors. Time-dependent variance in a beta-binomial model of T-cell clone differential abundance was calibrated using healthy-donor blood repertoires as a training cohort. The training cohort was composed of roughly ten healthy donors, 3 female and 7 male. An age range of roughly 25 to 65 years, with an average of about 43 years, was recorded for the donors. Obtained from a commercial supplier, whole blood was collected from each healthy donor at three time points set around 2 weeks apart. Genomic DNA was extracted from unsorted whole blood for immunosequencing. Overall results and qualifications from the work: Variance in clone template counts between roughly two-week samples significantly increased with total template count across all healthy donors. Across all healthy-donor time intervals, the beta-binomial model significantly cut both the number of clones called differentially abundant and the false-positive rate. The authors expected that biological variance in healthy repertoires might rise further over much longer intervals, such as months to years. The binomial model flagged about 1.3 differentially abundant clones between technical replicates but around 16 over two weeks and approximately 18 over roughly 4 weeks.

The CDR3, from cysteine to phenylalanine, totals 13 residues. Just CDR3 DNA is preserved here, 39 bases in frame from base 1. In the germline V gene, CDR1 corresponds to MGHRA and CDR2 to YSYEKL. Between the V and J ends, shortened by 1 base and 1 base respectively, the junction contains 5 bases. This sequence was found in a person between 18 and 75 years old in good health. This receptor chain uses TRBV4-1 and TRBJ2-7, with the D gene not clear enough to name. Sequences were obtained from blood. CDR3 sequence: CASSQGGSYEQYF. Read as DNA, the sequence is TGCGCCAGCAGCCAAGGGGGATCCTACGAGCAGTACTTC.